This T cell receptor (beta chain) is drawn from a study of cytomegalovirus exposure and HLA in healthy donors. V lost 2 bases and J 3 bases, leaving 10 bases between the germline ends. CDR1 SEHNR and CDR2 FQNEAQ come from the germline V gene (reference sequence). CDR3 length: 14 amino acids. A multiplex PCR was run with 60 Vbeta primers and 13 Jbeta primers. Here immunoSEQ multiplex PCR was the method, and the copy in TCRdb shows in-frame clones only, minus some. The table has about 130,000 clones, 65% to 80% seen once. The TCR sequence derives from a woman aged 40 to 55 in good health and CMV-seropositive. This sequence joins TRBV7-9 and TRBJ1-2; maybe TRBD1 (5 bases). Input material: PBMCs. CDR3 sequence reads: CASSLSAGYYGYTF. DNA for the CDR3: TGTGCCAGCAGCTTAAGCGCAGGGTACTATGGCTACACCTTC.